This TCR beta chain was identified during a study of OX40 agonist ivuxolimab in advanced cancers. Study-wide context: Patients with hepatocellular carcinoma, melanoma, renal cell or head and neck cancer made up the dose-escalation patients.

This clone was seen only a few times. The antigen is unknown. Trimming shortened V by 5 bases and J by 6 bases, and 16 bases separated the two germline ends. This CDR3 is built from 14 residues. The germline V gene has CDR1 SEHNR and CDR2 FQNEAQ (reference sequence). The study's findings and limits: No determination was made of the antigen specificity of the expanded peripheral T cells.

Patients were ruled out by autoimmune disease history or systemic immunosuppression. At baseline, cycle 4 day 1, and cycle 7 day 1, blood was sampled. Generated by immunoSEQ multiplex PCR, the TCRdb table keeps only in-frame clones and is missing some. The sample lists around 150,000 clones, 90% occurring once. The source of this sequence is an adult with an advanced solid tumor such as melanoma, head and neck, liver or kidney cancer. The chain recombines TRBV7-9 with TRBJ1-2; perhaps TRBD1 as D (6 bases). The sample consisted of CD4+ or CD8+ T cells sorted from blood, taken in a trial of the OX40 agonist ivuxolimab. The CDR3 sequence is CASSRGATGDGYTF. The CDR3 DNA reads TGTGCCAGCAGCCGAGGCGCGACAGGAGATGGCTACACCTTC.